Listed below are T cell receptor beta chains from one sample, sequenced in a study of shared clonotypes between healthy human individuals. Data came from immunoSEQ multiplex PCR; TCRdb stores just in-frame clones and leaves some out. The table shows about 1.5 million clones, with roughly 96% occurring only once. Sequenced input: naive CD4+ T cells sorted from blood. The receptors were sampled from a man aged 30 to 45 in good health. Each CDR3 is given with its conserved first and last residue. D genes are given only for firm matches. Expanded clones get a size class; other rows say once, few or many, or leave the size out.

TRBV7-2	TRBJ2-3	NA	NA	CASSQDSGTDTQYF	TGTGCCAGCAGCCAGGACAGTGGCACAGATACGCAGTATTTT
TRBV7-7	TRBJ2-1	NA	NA	CASSIRESPYNEQFF	TGTGCTAGCAGCATAAGGGAATCGCCCTACAATGAGCAGTTCTTC
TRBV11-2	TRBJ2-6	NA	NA	CASSLEPVSGANVLTF	TGTGCCAGCAGCTTAGAACCGGTCTCTGGGGCCAACGTCCTGACTTTC
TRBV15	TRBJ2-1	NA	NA	CATSRSLLNEQFF	TGTGCCACCAGCAGGAGCCTCCTCAATGAGCAGTTCTTC
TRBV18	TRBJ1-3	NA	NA	CASSPREISGNTIYF	TGTGCCAGCTCGCCCCGGGAAATCTCTGGAAACACCATATATTTT
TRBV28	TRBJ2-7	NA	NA	CASSLAGSSYEQYF	TGTGCCAGCAGTTTGGCCGGAAGCTCCTACGAGCAGTACTTC
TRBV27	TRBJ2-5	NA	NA	CASSFRGARETQYF	TGTGCCAGCAGTTTCAGAGGGGCGAGGGAGACCCAGTACTTC
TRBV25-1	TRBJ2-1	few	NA	CASSEGRSYTGSQVEQFF	TGTGCCAGCAGTGAGGGACGGTCATATACCGGCAGCCAGGTTGAGCAGTTCTTC
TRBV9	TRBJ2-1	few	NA	CASSVGRDEQFF	TGTGCCAGCAGCGTTGGCAGGGATGAGCAGTTCTTC
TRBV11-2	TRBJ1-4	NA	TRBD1	CASSPTGGLFEKLFF	TGTGCCAGCAGCCCGACAGGGGGCCTGTTTGAAAAACTGTTTTTT
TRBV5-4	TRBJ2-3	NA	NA	CASSLGGHDRFPDTQYF	TGTGCCAGCAGCTTGGGGGGGCATGATAGGTTCCCAGATACGCAGTATTTT
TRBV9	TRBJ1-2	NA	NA	CASSPGGTYGYTF	TGTGCCAGCAGCCCGGGAGGTACCTATGGCTACACCTTC
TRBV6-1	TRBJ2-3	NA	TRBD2	CASSVQRGTTDTQYF	TGTGCCAGCAGCGTCCAGCGGGGAACCACAGATACGCAGTATTTT
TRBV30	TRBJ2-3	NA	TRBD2	CAGHTTSGSSDTQYF	TGTGCCGGGCACACGACTAGCGGGAGTTCAGATACGCAGTATTTT
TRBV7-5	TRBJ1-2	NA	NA	CASKGTAYGYTF	TGTGCCAGTAAGGGGACAGCATATGGCTACACCTTC
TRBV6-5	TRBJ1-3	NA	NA	CASSYTGVGNTIYF	TGTGCCAGCAGTTACACGGGGGTTGGAAACACCATATATTTT
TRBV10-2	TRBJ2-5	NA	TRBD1	CASSRTGVVVGTQYF	TGCGCCAGCAGCCGGACAGGAGTGGTCGTTGGGACCCAGTACTTC
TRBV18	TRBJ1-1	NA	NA	CASSPGAQAEAFF	TGTGCCAGCTCACCAGGGGCCCAGGCAGAAGCTTTCTTT
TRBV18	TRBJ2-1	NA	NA	CASSQQGEQFF	TGTGCCAGCTCACAACAGGGAGAGCAGTTCTTC
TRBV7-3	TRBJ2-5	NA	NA	CASSPGGATQETQYF	TGTGCCAGCAGCCCGGGCGGGGCCACCCAAGAGACCCAGTACTTC
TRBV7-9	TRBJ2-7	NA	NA	CASSLSKSTSYEQYF	TGTGCCAGCAGCTTAAGCAAGTCAACCTCCTACGAGCAGTACTTC
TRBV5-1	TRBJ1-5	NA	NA	CASSLAPNQPQHF	TGCGCCAGCAGCTTGGCCCCGAATCAGCCCCAGCATTTT
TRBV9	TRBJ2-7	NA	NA	CASSVLGHGDEQYF	TGTGCCAGCAGCGTACTGGGCCACGGCGACGAGCAGTACTTC
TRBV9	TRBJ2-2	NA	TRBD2	CASSVTSVVNTGELFF	TGTGCCAGCAGCGTAACTAGCGTTGTGAACACCGGGGAGCTGTTTTTT
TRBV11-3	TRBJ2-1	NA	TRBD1	CASSLDRGSYNEQFF	TGTGCCAGCAGCTTAGACAGGGGGTCCTACAATGAGCAGTTCTTC
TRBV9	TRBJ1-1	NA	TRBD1	CASGTGARWTEAFF	TGTGCCAGCGGCACAGGGGCGCGATGGACTGAAGCTTTCTTT
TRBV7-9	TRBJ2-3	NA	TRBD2	CASSVNSGSSTDTQYF	TGTGCCAGCTCAGTAAATAGCGGGAGCAGCACAGATACGCAGTATTTT
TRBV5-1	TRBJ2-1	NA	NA	CASSYIQTHEQFF	TGCGCCAGCAGCTACATTCAGACCCATGAGCAGTTCTTC
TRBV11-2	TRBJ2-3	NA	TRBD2	CASSSPPWSGTTDTQYF	TGTGCCAGCAGCTCCCCTCCTTGGAGCGGGACCACAGATACGCAGTATTTT
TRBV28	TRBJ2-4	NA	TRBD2	CASREAGDKNIQYF	TGTGCCAGCAGGGAAGCGGGAGACAAAAACATTCAGTACTTC
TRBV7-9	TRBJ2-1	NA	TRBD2	CASSARGLAGVGGNNEQFF	TGTGCCAGCAGCGCGCGGGGACTAGCGGGAGTTGGGGGAAACAATGAGCAGTTCTTC
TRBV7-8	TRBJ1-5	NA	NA	CASSLREGVGQPQHF	TGTGCCAGCAGCCTCAGGGAAGGGGTGGGTCAGCCCCAGCATTTT
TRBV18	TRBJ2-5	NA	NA	CASSPRIAAIQETQYF	TGTGCCAGCTCACCCCGGATAGCGGCAATACAAGAGACCCAGTACTTC
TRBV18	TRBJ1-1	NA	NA	CASSPPRGNSQDTEAFF	TGTGCCAGCTCACCACCGAGGGGGAATTCGCAGGACACTGAAGCTTTCTTT
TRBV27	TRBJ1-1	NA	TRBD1	CASSLSGGHMNTEAFF	TGTGCCAGCAGTTTATCAGGGGGCCATATGAACACTGAAGCTTTCTTT
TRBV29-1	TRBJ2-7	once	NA	CSVGSRGGYEQYF	TGCAGCGTTGGTTCCCGAGGAGGCTACGAGCAGTACTTC
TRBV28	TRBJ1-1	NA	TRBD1	CAGGQGGYTEAFF	TGTGCCGGGGGACAGGGAGGGTACACTGAAGCTTTCTTT
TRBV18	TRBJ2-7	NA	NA	CASSPLSLSGFYEQYF	TGTGCCAGCTCACCACTATCCTTGTCGGGGTTCTACGAGCAGTACTTC
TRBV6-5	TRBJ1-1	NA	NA	CASSSTRNTEAFF	TGTGCCAGCAGTTCTACGAGGAACACTGAAGCTTTCTTT
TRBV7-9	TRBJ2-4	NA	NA	CASSPPFWVSAKNIQYF	TGTGCCAGCAGCCCCCCTTTTTGGGTCTCAGCCAAAAACATTCAGTACTTC
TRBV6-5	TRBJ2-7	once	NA	CASTKTTASREQYF	TGTGCCAGCACTAAGACTACCGCCTCTCGGGAGCAGTACTTC
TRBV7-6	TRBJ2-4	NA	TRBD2	CASSPTGLAGAGIQYF	TGTGCCAGCAGCCCGACAGGACTAGCGGGAGCCGGCATTCAGTACTTC
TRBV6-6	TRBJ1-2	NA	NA	CASSDWRYGYTF	TGTGCCAGCAGTGACTGGAGGTATGGCTACACCTTC
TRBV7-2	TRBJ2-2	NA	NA	CASSSQGLNTGELFF	TGTGCCAGCAGCTCTCAGGGATTGAACACCGGGGAGCTGTTTTTT
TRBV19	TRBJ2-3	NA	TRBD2	CASTHGRARSPSRGTDTQYF	TGTGCCAGTACCCACGGGAGGGCCAGGTCCCCTAGTAGGGGTACAGATACGCAGTATTTT
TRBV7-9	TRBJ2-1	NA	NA	CASSPYGSAYNEQFF	TGTGCCAGCAGCCCCTACGGTAGCGCCTACAATGAGCAGTTCTTC